The 14 T cell receptor beta chains below all came from one sample that was sequenced in a study of graft-versus-host responses after intestinal transplantation. Assay used: immunoSEQ multiplex PCR; TCRdb lists only in-frame clones, some missing. This repertoire shows about 130,000 clones, about 92% found once; its top ten account for roughly 0.15%. These receptors have no identified antigens. This sample comprised unstimulated CD4+ T cells sorted from spleen or lymph node cells, obtained before intestinal transplant. These TCRs come from a human donor who received an intestinal transplant.

This chain connects TRBV6-1 to TRBJ1-6; D gene ambiguous. The CDR3 runs to 13 residues. V was cut by 4 bases and J by 8 bases, with 9 bases left in between. Germline CDR1 MNHNS, CDR2 SASEGT. The CDR3 loop reads CASSGRFDSPLHF. The DNA for the CDR3 is TGTGCCAGCAGTGGGAGATTCGATTCACCCCTCCACTTT.

The chain combines TRBV4-2 with TRBJ1-2, with D perhaps TRBD1 (6 bases). Trimming took 7 bases from V and 4 from J, leaving 16 bases between them. The CDR3 runs to 14 residues. Germline V gene data show CDR1 as LGHNA and CDR2 as YNFKEQ. CDR3 protein: CASTNKGQIYGYTF. The CDR3 bases are TGTGCCAGCACCAATAAAGGACAGATCTATGGCTACACCTTC.

This clone was observed once. The rearrangement uses TRBV6-4 and TRBJ1-3; D is possibly TRBD1 (5 bases). The CDR3 loop spans 19 amino acids. Trimming cost V 7 bases and J 0 bases, with 25 bases left between them. The germline V gene has CDR1 MRHNA and CDR2 SNTAGT. In DNA, the CDR3 is TGTGCCAGCACTCGTTGCCCGGACACTTTCCAGAGCTCTGGAAACACCATATATTTT. This encodes CASTRCPDTFQSSGNTIYF.

The rearrangement uses TRBV18 and TRBJ2-1; 12 bases fit TRBD2. Germline V CDR1 and CDR2: KGHSH, LQKENI. V was pared by 3 bases and J by 9 bases, with 6 bases of the junction left unmatched. This CDR3 spans 15 amino acids. CDR3: CASSPPSGGEGEQFF. In DNA form, the CDR3 reads TGTGCCAGCTCACCGCCTAGCGGGGGGGAAGGTGAGCAGTTCTTC. Looking up the rest from reference TRBV18 and TRBJ2-1 gives the full variable domain: NAGVMQNPRHLVRRRGQEARLRCSPMKGHSHVYWYRQLPEEGLKFMVYLQKENIIDESGMPKERFSAEFPKEGPSILRIQQVVRGDSAAYFCASSPPSGGEGEQFFGPGTRLTVL.

The chain links TRBV9 to TRBJ2-3; no definite D call. Trimming took 4 bases from V and 4 from J, leaving 16 bases between them. CDR1 is SGDLS and CDR2 is YYNGEE in the germline V gene. The length of the CDR3 is 15 residues. In DNA form, the CDR3 reads TGTGCCAGCAGCCAAACCGGCGACGTTTCAGATACGCAGTATTTT. Translation: CASSQTGDVSDTQYF. Using reference TRBV9 and TRBJ2-3 for the parts outside the CDR3, the full variable domain is DSGVTQTPKHLITATGQRVTLRCSPRSGDLSVYWYQQSLDQGLQFLIQYYNGEERAKGNILERFSAQQFPDLHSELNLSSLELGDSALYFCASSQTGDVSDTQYFGPGTRLTVL.

CDR3 in DNA: TGCGCCAGCAGATCTTCCTCGTCCGTGGGACAGGGGGCTGTTTACACTGAAGCTTTCTTT. The encoded protein is CASRSSSSVGQGAVYTEAFF. The chain is built from TRBV23-1 and TRBJ1-1; 12 bases are shared with TRBD1. TRBV23-1 is designated an ORF whose function remains uncertain. The CDR3 loop spans 20 amino acids. J gave up 3 bases and V 6 bases, and 20 bases lay outside the gene matches.

The table lists this clone with a count of one. This chain joins TRBV10-3 and TRBJ1-3; D not resolved. CDR3 length: 13 residues. V was clipped by 0 bases and J by 6 bases, with 6 bases between them. The V gene's germline CDR1 is ENHRY and CDR2 SYGVKD. CDR3: CAISESSENTIYF. In nucleotides, the CDR3 is TGTGCCATCAGTGAGTCTAGTGAAAACACCATATATTTT.

This chain joins TRBV19 and TRBJ1-1; no clear D. Germline CDR1 is LNHDA and CDR2 is SQIVND (reference sequence). V gave up 5 bases and J gave up 0 bases, with 13 bases separating them. The CDR3 length is 15 residues. This chain's CDR3 is CASSPRPLLNTEAFF. The CDR3 region has the DNA TGTGCCAGTAGTCCTAGGCCCCTTTTGAACACTGAAGCTTTCTTT. The full variable domain, completed using reference TRBV19 and TRBJ1-1, is DGGITQSPKYLFRKEGQNVTLSCEQNLNHDAMYWYRQDPGQGLRLIYYSQIVNDFQKGDIAEGYSVSREKKESFPLTVTSAQKNPTAFYLCASSPRPLLNTEAFFGQGTRLTVV.

The V and J genes are TRBV6-1 and TRBJ1-3; D not resolved. This CDR3 region has 15 residues. The V end lost 3 bases, the J end lost 1 base, and 10 bases lay between the germline ends. CDR1 is MNHNS, CDR2 SASEGT, per germline. The CDR3 loop reads CASSDTPGSGNTIYF. DNA for the CDR3: TGTGCCAGCAGTGACACTCCGGGTTCTGGAAACACCATATATTTT.

V is TRBV7-9 and J is TRBJ1-1; D is ambiguous. The V end was cut by 1 base, the J end by 1 base, with 4 bases between. The CDR3 covers 13 residues. Germline V gives CDR1 SEHNR, CDR2 FQNEAQ (reference sequence). Written as DNA, the CDR3 is TGTGCCAGCAGCTTAGAACAGAACACTGAAGCTTTCTTT. As protein: CASSLEQNTEAFF.

This clone has only a few counts. The same CDR3 also results from other DNA sequences found in this sample. This chain links TRBV5-4 with TRBJ1-6, with 7 nucleotides matching TRBD1. CDR1 SGHNT and CDR2 YYREEE come from the germline V gene (reference sequence). Losses at the gene ends were 3 bases for V and 4 bases for J; bases not matched to a gene: 1. The CDR3 runs to 14 residues. The CDR3 region is CASSSGQYNSPLHF. For the CDR3, the DNA is TGTGCCAGCAGCTCGGGACAGTATAATTCACCCCTCCACTTT.

This chain joins TRBV10-2 and TRBJ2-7, with 7 nucleotides matching TRBD2. Germline values: CDR1 WSHSY, CDR2 SAAADI. J was trimmed by 6 bases and V by 6 bases; bases with no gene match: 8. The CDR3 is 13 residues long. The chain's CDR3 is CASRGEGLVEQYF. CDR3 DNA: TGCGCCAGCAGGGGGGAGGGGTTGGTCGAGCAGTACTTC.

The J gene is TRBJ1-6, the V gene TRBV7-2; no reliable D call. Germline lookup yields CDR1 SGHTA and CDR2 FQGNSA. The V gene lost 2 bases and the J gene lost 7 bases, with 12 bases spanning the gap. The CDR3 runs 15 residues. The CDR3 DNA reads TGTGCCAGCAGCTTACTGGGAACTATAAATTCACCCCTCCACTTT. Its protein product is CASSLLGTINSPLHF.

This chain connects TRBV7-3 to TRBJ2-1, with TRBD2 as a possible D gene (5 bases). The CDR3 spans 17 residues. Germline CDR1 and CDR2: SGHTA and FQGTGA. V lost 2 bases, J lost 2 bases, and 16 bases lay in between. The CDR3 reads CASSLFGGLTPYNEQFF. The CDR3 nucleotides are TGTGCCAGCAGCTTATTTGGAGGTCTTACCCCCTACAATGAGCAGTTCTTC.